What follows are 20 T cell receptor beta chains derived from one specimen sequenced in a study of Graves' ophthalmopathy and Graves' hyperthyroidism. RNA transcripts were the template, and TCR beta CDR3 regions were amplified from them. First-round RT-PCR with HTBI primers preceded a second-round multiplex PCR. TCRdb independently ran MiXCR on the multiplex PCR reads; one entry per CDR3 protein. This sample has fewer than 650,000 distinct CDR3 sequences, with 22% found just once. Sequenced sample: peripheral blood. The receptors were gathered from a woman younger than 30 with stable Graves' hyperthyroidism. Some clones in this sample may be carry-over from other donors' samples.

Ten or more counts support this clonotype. The CDR3 DNA sequence: TGTGCCAGCAGTCCACCGACAGGGAGATCCTATGGCTACACCTTC. Translated: CASSPPTGRSYGYTF. The genes are TRBV28 and TRBJ1-2; TRBD1 agrees at 7 bases. The CDR3 contains 15 residues. Germline loops: CDR1 MDHEN, CDR2 SYDVKM. Germline trimming cut 5 bases from V and 4 bases from J; bases unmatched to any gene: 10.

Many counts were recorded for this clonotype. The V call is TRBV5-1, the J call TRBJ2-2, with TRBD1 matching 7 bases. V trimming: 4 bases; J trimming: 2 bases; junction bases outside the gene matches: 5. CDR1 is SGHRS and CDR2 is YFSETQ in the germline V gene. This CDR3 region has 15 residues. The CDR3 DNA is TGCGCCAGCAGCCCCTGGGACAGTAACACCGGGGAGCTGTTTTTT. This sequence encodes CASSPWDSNTGELFF.

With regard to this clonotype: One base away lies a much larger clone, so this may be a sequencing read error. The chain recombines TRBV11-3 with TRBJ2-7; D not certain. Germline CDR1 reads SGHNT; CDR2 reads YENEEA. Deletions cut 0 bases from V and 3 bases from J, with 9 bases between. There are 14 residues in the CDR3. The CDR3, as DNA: TGTGCCAGCAGCTTAGACCGGAGCGTCTACGAGCAGTACTTC. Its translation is CASSLDRSVYEQYF.

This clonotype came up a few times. In nucleotides, the CDR3 is TGTGCCAGCAGTCTCTACAGGGTTGTGGAGAACACTGAAGCTTTCTTT. Amino acid sequence: CASSLYRVVENTEAFF. V is TRBV6-1 and J is TRBJ1-1; weak D call: TRBD1 (6 bases). The CDR3 has 16 residues. Germline V gene data show CDR1 as MNHNS and CDR2 as SASEGT. V was clipped by 5 bases and J by 1 base, with 17 bases between them.

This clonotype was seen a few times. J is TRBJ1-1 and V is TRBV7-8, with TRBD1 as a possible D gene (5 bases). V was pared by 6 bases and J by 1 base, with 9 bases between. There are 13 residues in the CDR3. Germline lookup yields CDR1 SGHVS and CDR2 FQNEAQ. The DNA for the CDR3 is TGTGCCAGCAGACTGACAGAGAACACTGAAGCTTTCTTT. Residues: CASRLTENTEAFF.

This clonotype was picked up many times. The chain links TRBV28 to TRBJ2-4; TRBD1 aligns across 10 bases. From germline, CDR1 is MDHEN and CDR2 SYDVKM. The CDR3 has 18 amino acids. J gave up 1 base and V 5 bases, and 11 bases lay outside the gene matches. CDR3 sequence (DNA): TGTGCCAGCAGTCCGGACGGGACAGGGGTTGTGGCCAAAAACATTCAGTACTTC. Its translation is CASSPDGTGVVAKNIQYF.

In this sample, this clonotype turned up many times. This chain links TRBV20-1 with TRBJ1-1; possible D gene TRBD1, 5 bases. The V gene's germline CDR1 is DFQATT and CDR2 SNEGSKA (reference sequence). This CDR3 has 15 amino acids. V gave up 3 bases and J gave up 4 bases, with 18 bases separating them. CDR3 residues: CSARGGGVAGTEAFF. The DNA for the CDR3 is TGCAGTGCTAGGGGGGGGGGTGTAGCGGGCACTGAAGCTTTCTTT.

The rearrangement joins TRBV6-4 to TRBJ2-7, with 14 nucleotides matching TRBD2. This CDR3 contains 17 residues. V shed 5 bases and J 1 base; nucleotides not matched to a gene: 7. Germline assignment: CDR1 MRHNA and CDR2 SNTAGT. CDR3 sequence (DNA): TGTGCCAGCAGTCACGGACTAGCGGGAGGCATGTCCTACGAGCAGTACTTC. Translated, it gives CASSHGLAGGMSYEQYF.

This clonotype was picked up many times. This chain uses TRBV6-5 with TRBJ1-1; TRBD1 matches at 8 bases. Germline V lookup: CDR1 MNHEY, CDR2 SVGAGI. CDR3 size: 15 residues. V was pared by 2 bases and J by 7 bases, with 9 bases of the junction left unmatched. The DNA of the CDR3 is TGTGCCAGCAGTTACCGGACAGGGCCTGGGGGTGAAGCTTTCTTT. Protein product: CASSYRTGPGGEAFF.

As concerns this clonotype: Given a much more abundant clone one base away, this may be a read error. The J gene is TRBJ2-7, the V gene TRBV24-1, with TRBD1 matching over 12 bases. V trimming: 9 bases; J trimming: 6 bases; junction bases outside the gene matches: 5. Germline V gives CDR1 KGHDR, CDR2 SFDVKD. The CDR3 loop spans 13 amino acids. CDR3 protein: CATAGTGGSEQYF. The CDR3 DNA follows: TGTGCCACCGCCGGGACAGGGGGCTCCGAGCAGTACTTC.

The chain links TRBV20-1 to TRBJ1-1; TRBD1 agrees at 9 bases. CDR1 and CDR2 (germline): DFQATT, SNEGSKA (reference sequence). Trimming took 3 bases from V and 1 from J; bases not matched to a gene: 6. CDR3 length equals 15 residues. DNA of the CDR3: TGCAGTGCTAGTCGTTTGGGACAGGGGAACACTGAAGCTTTCTTT. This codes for CSASRLGQGNTEAFF.

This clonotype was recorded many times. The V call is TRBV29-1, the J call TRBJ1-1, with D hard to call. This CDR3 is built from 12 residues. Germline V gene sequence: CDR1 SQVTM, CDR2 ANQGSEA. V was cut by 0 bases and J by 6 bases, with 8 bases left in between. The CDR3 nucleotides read TGCAGCGTTGAAGATAATGAGGCTGAAGCTTTCTTT. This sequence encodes CSVEDNEAEAFF.

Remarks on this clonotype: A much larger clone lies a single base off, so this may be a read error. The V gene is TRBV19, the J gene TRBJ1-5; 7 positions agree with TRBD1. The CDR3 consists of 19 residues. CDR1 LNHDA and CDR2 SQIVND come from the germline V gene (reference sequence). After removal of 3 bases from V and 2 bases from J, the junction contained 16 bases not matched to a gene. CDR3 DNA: TGTGCCAGTAGTATTGTCCCATCCGTGGGCAGGGGGGGCAATCAGCCCCAGCATTTT. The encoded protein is CASSIVPSVGRGGNQPQHF.

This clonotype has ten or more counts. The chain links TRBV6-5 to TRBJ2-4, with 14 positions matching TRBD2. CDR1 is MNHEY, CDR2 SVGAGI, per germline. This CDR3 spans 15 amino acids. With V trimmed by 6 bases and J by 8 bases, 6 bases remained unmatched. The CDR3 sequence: CASSTTGLAGDIQYF. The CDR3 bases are TGTGCCAGCAGCACTACGGGACTAGCGGGGGACATTCAGTACTTC.

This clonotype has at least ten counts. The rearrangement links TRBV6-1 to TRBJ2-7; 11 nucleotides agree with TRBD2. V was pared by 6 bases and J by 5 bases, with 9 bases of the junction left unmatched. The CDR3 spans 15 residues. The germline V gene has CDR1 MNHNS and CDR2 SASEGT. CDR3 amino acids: CASSPSGLAVDEQYF. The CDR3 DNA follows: TGTGCCAGCAGCCCCTCGGGACTAGCGGTCGACGAGCAGTACTTC.

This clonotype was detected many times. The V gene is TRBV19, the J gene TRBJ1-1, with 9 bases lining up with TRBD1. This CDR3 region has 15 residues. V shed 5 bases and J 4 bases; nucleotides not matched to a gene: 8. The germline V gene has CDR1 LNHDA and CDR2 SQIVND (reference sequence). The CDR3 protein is CASSPGQGYTTEAFF. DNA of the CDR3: TGTGCCAGTAGTCCGGGACAGGGTTATACCACTGAAGCTTTCTTT. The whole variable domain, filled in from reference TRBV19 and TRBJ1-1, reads DGGITQSPKYLFRKEGQNVTLSCEQNLNHDAMYWYRQDPGQGLRLIYYSQIVNDFQKGDIAEGYSVSREKKESFPLTVTSAQKNPTAFYLCASSPGQGYTTEAFFGQGTRLTVV.

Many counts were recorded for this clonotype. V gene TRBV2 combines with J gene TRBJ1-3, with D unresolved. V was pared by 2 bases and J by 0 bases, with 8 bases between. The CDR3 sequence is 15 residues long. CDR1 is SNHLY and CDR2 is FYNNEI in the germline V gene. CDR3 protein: CASSEQTGSGNTIYF. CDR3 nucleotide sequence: TGTGCCAGCAGTGAACAGACGGGCTCTGGAAACACCATATATTTT.

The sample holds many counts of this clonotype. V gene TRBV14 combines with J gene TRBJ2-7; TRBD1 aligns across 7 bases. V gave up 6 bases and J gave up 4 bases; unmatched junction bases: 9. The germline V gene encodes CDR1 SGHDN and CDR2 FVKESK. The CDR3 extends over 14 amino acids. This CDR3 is CASSIGQVAYEQYF. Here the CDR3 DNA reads TGTGCCAGCAGTATAGGACAGGTCGCATACGAGCAGTACTTC.

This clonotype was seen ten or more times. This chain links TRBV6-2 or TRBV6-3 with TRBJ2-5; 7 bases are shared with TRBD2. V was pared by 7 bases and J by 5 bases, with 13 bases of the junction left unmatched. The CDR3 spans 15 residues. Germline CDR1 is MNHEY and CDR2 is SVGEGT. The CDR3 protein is CASTLDGWEGETQYF. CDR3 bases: TGTGCCAGCACCCTTGATGGGTGGGAGGGCGAGACCCAGTACTTC.

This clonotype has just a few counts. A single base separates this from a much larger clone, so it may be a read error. CDR3 in amino acids: CSATRSGTGINQPKHF. Written as DNA, the CDR3 is TGCAGTGCTACGCGCTCCGGGACAGGAATCAATCAGCCCAAGCATTTT. The chain has TRBV20-1 and TRBJ1-5; 8 bases are shared with TRBD1. The CDR3 is made up of 16 amino acids. Per the germline V gene, CDR1 is DFQATT and CDR2 is SNEGSKA (reference sequence).